These 9 T cell receptor beta chains share one sample of origin, sequenced in a study of beta chain features in type 1 diabetes. Expressed TCRB transcripts were sequenced, since all the RNA that had been isolated was reverse transcribed. TCRdb's copy holds only in-frame clones and misses some; the assay was immunoSEQ multiplex PCR. The sample has about 320,000 clones; about 14% are singletons. The sample taken for sequencing was central memory CD4+ T cells from blood. The receptors derive from a man aged 25 to 40 in good health.

Concerning this clone: At one end the junction does not follow the germline gene, possibly because of a read error. The rearrangement joins TRBV7-7 to TRBJ2-5; D is perhaps TRBD2 (6 bases). The germline CDR1 and CDR2 sequences are SSHAT and FNYEAQ (reference sequence). This CDR3 is 14 amino acids long. CDR3 nucleotides: TGCGCCAGCAGCCGGGCCCTCGGAGGGGAGACCCAGTACTTC. Its protein product is CASSRALGGETQYF.

This clone came up a few times. V gene TRBV11-2 combines with J gene TRBJ2-3, with 7 bases aligning to TRBD2. The CDR3 runs 14 residues. J gave up 0 bases and V 5 bases, and 2 bases lay outside the gene matches. Germline values: CDR1 SGHAT, CDR2 FQNNGV. The DNA for the CDR3 is TGTGCCAGCAGCGCGGGAGCTAGCACAGATACGCAGTATTTT. Encoded protein: CASSAGASTDTQYF.

The chain recombines TRBV20-1 with TRBJ2-1; a possible D gene is TRBD1 (6 bases). Trimming cost V 6 bases and J 7 bases, with 10 bases left between them. The germline V gene encodes CDR1 DFQATT and CDR2 SNEGSKA (reference sequence). This CDR3 is 11 amino acids long. The CDR3 reads CSAPGENEQFF. The CDR3 bases are TGCAGTGCGCCAGGGGAGAATGAGCAGTTCTTC.

This clone was seen more than once but under ten times. The chain uses TRBV7-2 and TRBJ2-1, with 8 bases identical to TRBD2. The germline gives CDR1 SGHTA, CDR2 FQGNSA. The junction had 9 bases not matched to a gene; V was cut back by 6 bases and J by 5 bases. This CDR3 is built from 15 residues. Here the CDR3 DNA reads TGTGCCAGCAGGAAAACCGGGACTAGGAACAATGAGCAGTTCTTC. It encodes CASRKTGTRNNEQFF.

This clone was seen a handful of times. The chain combines TRBV6-1 with TRBJ1-2, with TRBD1 identical over 7 bases. V shed 2 bases and J 1 base; nucleotides not matched to a gene: 4. Germline CDR1 MNHNS, CDR2 SASEGT. The CDR3 runs to 15 residues. The CDR3 DNA follows: TGTGCCAGCAGTGAACCGACAGGGAGTAACTATGGCTACACCTTC. Translated: CASSEPTGSNYGYTF.

The gene calls are TRBV5-4 and TRBJ1-5, with D hard to call. This CDR3 spans 14 amino acids. Trimming stripped 2 bases from V and 1 base from J, with 7 bases between. The germline gives CDR1 SGHNT, CDR2 YYREEE (reference sequence). The CDR3 coding sequence is TGTGCCAGCAGCTTATCGGGGAGCAATCAGCCCCAGCATTTT. It codes for CASSLSGSNQPQHF. Based on the CDR3 plus reference TRBV5-4 and TRBJ1-5, the full variable domain is ETGVTQSPTHLIKTRGQQVTLRCSSQSGHNTVSWYQQALGQGPQFIFQYYREEENGRGNFPPRFSGLQFPNYSSELNVNALELDDSALYLCASSLSGSNQPQHFGDGTRLSIL.

The table lists this clone with a few counts. The chain employs TRBV27 and TRBJ1-5, with D perhaps TRBD1 (5 bases). This CDR3 comprises 15 residues. V lost 7 bases to trimming and J lost 4 bases, with 17 bases between them. Germline assignment: CDR1 MNHEY and CDR2 SMNVEV (reference sequence). This CDR3 reads CASKLGGIGNQPQHF. The CDR3 nucleotides are TGTGCCAGCAAATTGGGGGGGATTGGAAATCAGCCCCAGCATTTT.

The chain carries TRBV9 and TRBJ1-3, with D unclear. CDR3 size: 15 residues. Germline CDR1 is SGDLS and CDR2 is YYNGEE. Trimming shortened V by 0 bases and J by 1 base, and 8 bases separated the two germline ends. DNA of the CDR3: TGTGCCAGCAGCGTAGAATGGGGATCTGGAAACACCATATATTTT. Its translation: CASSVEWGSGNTIYF.

Turning to this clone: At one of its ends the junction is not consistent with the germline gene, which may arise from a read error. The chain uses TRBV4-1 and TRBJ2-2; TRBD1 agrees at 8 bases. CDR1 and CDR2 (germline): MGHRA, YSYEKL. This CDR3 has 14 residues. DNA of the CDR3: TGTGCCAGCAGCCGGACAGGGTCCACCGGGGAGCTGTTTTTT. It translates to CASSRTGSTGELFF.